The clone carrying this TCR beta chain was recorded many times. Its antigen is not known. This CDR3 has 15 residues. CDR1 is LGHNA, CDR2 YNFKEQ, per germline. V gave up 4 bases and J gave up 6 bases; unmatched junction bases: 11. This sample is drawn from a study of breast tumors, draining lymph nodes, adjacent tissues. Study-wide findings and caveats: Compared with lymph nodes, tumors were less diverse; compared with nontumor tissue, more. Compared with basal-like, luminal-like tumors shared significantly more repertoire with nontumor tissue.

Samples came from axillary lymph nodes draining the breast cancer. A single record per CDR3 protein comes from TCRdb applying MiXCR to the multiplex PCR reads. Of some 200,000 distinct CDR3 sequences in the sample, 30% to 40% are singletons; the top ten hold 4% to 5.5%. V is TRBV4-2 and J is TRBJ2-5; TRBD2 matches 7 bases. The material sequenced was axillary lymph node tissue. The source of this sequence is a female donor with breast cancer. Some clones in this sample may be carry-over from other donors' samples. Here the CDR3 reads CASSPLRGGMKTQYF. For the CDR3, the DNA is TGTGCCAGCAGCCCCCTCCGCGGGGGTATGAAGACCCAGTACTTC.